This TCR beta chain is from a study of immune evolution from preneoplasia to lung adenocarcinoma. Study-wide context: HLA loss of heterozygosity: about 7% AIS, less than 18% MIA, about 35% ADC, none AAH.

The study, taken as a whole, reports: From normal lung to invasive adenocarcinoma, top clone frequencies appeared to decrease. Clonality was highest in normal lung, lower in later-stage lesions apparently.

Details on this clone: Its antigen is not identified.

Resections took place in Japan or China from the mid-2010s to the late 2010s. The J segment lost 2 bases and the V segment lost 7 bases, leaving 2 bases of the junction unmatched. The CDR3 length is 14 residues. Germline CDR1 MNHEY, CDR2 SVGAGI. TCRdb's table, derived via immunoSEQ multiplex PCR, lists solely in-frame clones and lacks some. The sample lists tens of thousands of clones; about 76% were seen once. The TCR originated in a person in their sixties with invasive lung adenocarcinoma. Some clones in this sample may be carry-over from other donors' samples. The source material was FFPE invasive lung adenocarcinoma tissue. The V call is TRBV6-5, the J call TRBJ2-6; TRBD1 matches at 7 bases. This chain's CDR3 is CASMRGPGANVLTF. The DNA for the CDR3 is TGTGCCAGCATGAGGGGGCCTGGGGCCAACGTCCTGACTTTC.